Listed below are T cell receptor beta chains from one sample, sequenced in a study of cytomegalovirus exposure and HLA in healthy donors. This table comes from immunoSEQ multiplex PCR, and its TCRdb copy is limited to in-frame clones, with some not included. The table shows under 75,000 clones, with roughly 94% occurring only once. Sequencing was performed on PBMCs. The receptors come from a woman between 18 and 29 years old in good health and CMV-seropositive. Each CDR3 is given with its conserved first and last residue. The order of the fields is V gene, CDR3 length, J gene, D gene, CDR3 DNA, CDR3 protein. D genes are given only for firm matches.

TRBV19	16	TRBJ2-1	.	TGTGCCAGTAGTCCCGAGGATCGAGGGCCGCACAATGAGCAGTTCTTC	CASSPEDRGPHNEQFF
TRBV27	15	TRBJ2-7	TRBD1	TGTGCCAGCGGGGAAAGGGACAGGGGGCGCGACGAGCAGTACTTC	CASGERDRGRDEQYF
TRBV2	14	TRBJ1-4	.	TGTGCCAGCAGCGGTGACAGGCTGGGTGAAAAACTGTTTTTT	CASSGDRLGEKLFF
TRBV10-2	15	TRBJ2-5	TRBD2	TGCGCCAGCAGACAGAGCGGGGGCCGGGGAGAGACCCAGTACTTC	CASRQSGGRGETQYF
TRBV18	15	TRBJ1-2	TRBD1	TGTGCCAGCTCACCTGAAAGAGGGACAGGTTACGGCTACACCTTC	CASSPERGTGYGYTF
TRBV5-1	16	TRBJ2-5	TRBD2	TGCGCCAGCAGCTTTGGTCCAGCGGGAGGAGGGGAGACCCAGTACTTC	CASSFGPAGGGETQYF
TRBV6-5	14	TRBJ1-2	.	TGTGCCAGCAGTTACTCGTCAGTTACCTATGGCTACACCTTC	CASSYSSVTYGYTF
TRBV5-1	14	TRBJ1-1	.	TGCGCCAGCAGCTTGAGCGTGCAAAACACTGAAGCTTTCTTT	CASSLSVQNTEAFF
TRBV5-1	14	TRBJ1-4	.	TGCGCCAGCAGGCGGGGGGATTTGGGAGAAAAACTGTTTTTT	CASRRGDLGEKLFF
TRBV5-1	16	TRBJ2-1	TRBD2	TGCGCCAGCAGCTTGCTTACTAGCGGGGGGGCGTATGAGCAGTTCTTC	CASSLLTSGGAYEQFF